This T cell receptor (beta chain) was recovered during a study of cytomegalovirus exposure and HLA in healthy donors. Germline values: CDR1 KGHSH, CDR2 LQKENI. The CDR3 covers 15 residues. V gave up 3 bases and J gave up 0 bases, with 9 bases separating them. Points from the study as a whole: Presence/absence results assume similar sequencing depth per donor, which may not hold. Across donors, most TCRs were seen rarely, yet some public ones were widespread.

Amplification used 60 Vbeta primers and 13 Jbeta primers. TCRdb keeps only in-frame clones here, not all; method: immunoSEQ multiplex PCR. This table holds approximately 170,000 clones, approximately 80% found once. Remarks on this clone: What it recognizes is unknown.

The genes are TRBV18 and TRBJ2-1, with D perhaps matching TRBD2 (6 bases). This TCR was recovered from a woman aged 50 to 60 in good health and CMV-seropositive. The sequencing sample was made of PBMCs. The CDR3 reads CASSPPSASYNEQFF. CDR3 bases: TGTGCCAGCTCACCCCCTAGCGCCTCCTACAATGAGCAGTTCTTC. The whole variable domain, filled in from reference TRBV18 and TRBJ2-1, reads NAGVMQNPRHLVRRRGQEARLRCSPMKGHSHVYWYRQLPEEGLKFMVYLQKENIIDESGMPKERFSAEFPKEGPSILRIQQVVRGDSAAYFCASSPPSASYNEQFFGPGTRLTVL.